The present entry profiles one T cell receptor beta chain with its context. As yet, its antigen is unknown. V lost 3 bases to trimming and J lost 12 bases, with 11 bases between them. Germline V gives CDR1 MNHEY, CDR2 SMNVEV (reference sequence). This CDR3 region has 12 residues. The sample comes from a study of T cell repertoires in aging, cancer and after chemotherapy. Study details: Pre- and post-chemotherapy samples were paired from glioblastoma patients treated with temozolomide-based therapy. Overall study results and limits: Median generation probability rose over the chemotherapy interval in each cancer cohort, suggesting rebound thymic output. In healthy donors, age-related TCR diversity loss mainly reflected lost richness.

TRB rearrangements spanning V, D and J were amplified using mixed TRB-A/B primers. One entry per CDR3 protein, called by TCRdb with MiXCR from the multiplex PCR reads. The repertoire consists of about 2,000 distinct CDR3 sequences, with around a third occurring once and the leading ten covering around 7.6%. The template was genomic DNA from peripheral blood, not RNA. V usage is TRBV27 and J usage is TRBJ2-2, with D hard to call. The TCR comes from a human donor with a solid tumor. Sequencing used blood. In DNA, the CDR3 is TGTGCCAGCAGTTTCAGGAGTGGGAAGCTGTTTTTT. Amino acid sequence: CASSFRSGKLFF.